This is a list of T cell receptor beta chains from one sample in a study of graft-versus-host responses after intestinal transplantation. The data were produced by immunoSEQ multiplex PCR, yet TCRdb's version contains in-frame clones alone and is incomplete. In the table there are 15,000 to 25,000 clones, approximately 72% of which are singletons. The sample here was ileum tissue, taken roughly 21 days after intestinal transplant. The receptors stem from a human patient who received an intestinal transplant, so some T cells may come from the graft donor. Each CDR3 is given with its conserved first and last residue.

J | V | CDR3
TRBJ2-5 | TRBV5-1 | CASSLREGLAAYQETQYF
TRBJ1-1 | TRBV5-6 | CASSAEEGASTEAFF
TRBJ1-2 | TRBV7-2 | CASSLQGNYGYTF
TRBJ1-3 | TRBV29-1 | CSVAVSGIGNTIYF
TRBJ2-3 | TRBV25-1 | CASSATGRTDTQYF
TRBJ1-4 | TRBV7-6 | CASSARGLGEKLFF
TRBJ2-5 | TRBV6-1 | CASSEVQGQQETQYF
TRBJ2-7 | TRBV4-2 | CASSQEEGFTYEQYF
TRBJ2-1 | TRBV6-5 | CASSYTGVNYNEQFF
TRBJ2-7 | TRBV4-2 | CASSQENLAGVYEQYF
TRBJ1-6 | TRBV5-4 | CASSLDPIVQYNSPLHF
TRBJ2-3 | TRBV5-1 | CASSLIAGPSTDTQYF
TRBJ2-7 | TRBV21-1 | CASSARPEGDSSYEQYF
TRBJ2-7 | TRBV10-3 | CAISDGARGGYEQYF
TRBJ2-7 | TRBV18 | CASSPRLEWSYEQYF
TRBJ2-7 | TRBV27 | CASSLDPASYEQYF
TRBJ1-2 | TRBV7-9 | CASSLSGLNYGYTF
TRBJ2-6 | TRBV19 | CASIDRTGGNGANVLTF
TRBJ1-1 | TRBV18 | CASSLDRGPNTEAFF
TRBJ2-1 | TRBV7-6 | CASSFGSSSYNEQFF
TRBJ1-2 | TRBV29-1 | CSVVEEGYGYGYTF
TRBJ2-7 | TRBV4-1 | CASSHGGSPIEQYF
TRBJ1-2 | TRBV4-1 | CASSQEKGRGGSTF
TRBJ1-4 | TRBV6-1 | CASSESSLGVEGEKLFF
TRBJ1-1 | TRBV7-9 | CASSEWTGTNEEAFF
TRBJ1-2 | TRBV30 | CACTAQGLYYGYTF
TRBJ1-2 | TRBV13 | CASSWGTGQTPNYGYTF
TRBJ2-4 | TRBV5-1 | CASSLFTSGELDIQYF
TRBJ2-2 | TRBV9 | CASGPWGLATFRNTGELFF
TRBJ1-5 | TRBV5-4 | CASSLGPGQAGQPQHF
TRBJ2-1 | TRBV6-1 | CASSEAPSGYNEQFF
TRBJ1-1 | TRBV15 | CATSTYNGGAFF
TRBJ1-1 | TRBV7-3 | CASSFTGRDTEAFF
TRBJ2-3 | TRBV7-2 | CASSPGVGQGYADTQYF
TRBJ2-5 | TRBV7-9 | CASSLVWLVYETQYF
TRBJ2-7 | TRBV5-6 | CASSLALGGSGSYEQYF
TRBJ2-2 | TRBV30 | CAWIYPNTGELFF
TRBJ2-3 | TRBV11-2 | CASRYRGAASTDTQYF
TRBJ2-3 | TRBV27 | CASSFGRLHTQYF
TRBJ1-1 | TRBV29-1 | CSVRVNTEAFF
TRBJ1-1 | TRBV4-1 | CASSQRSRQGEDTEAFF